This T cell receptor (beta chain) comes out of a study of beta chain features in type 1 diabetes. On this clone itself: The target antigen is unknown.

The V end lost 0 bases, the J end lost 3 bases, and 9 bases lay between the germline ends. This CDR3 has 14 residues. CDR1 and CDR2 (germline): SGHDN, FVKESK. Whole-study results and caveats: TCRB repertoires of naive, central memory and Treg cells appeared more similar among patients than among healthy donors. When VDJ junctions were examined, type 1 diabetes patients showed fewer insertions and more deletions.

All of the isolated RNA was reverse transcribed, so expressed TCRB transcripts were sequenced. TCRdb's copy holds only in-frame clones and misses some; the assay was immunoSEQ multiplex PCR. The data hold about 150,000 clones, with about a tenth observed a single time. Sequenced material: central memory CD4+ T cells from blood. The origin of this receptor is a young man in good health. The chain combines TRBV14 with TRBJ2-7; D unresolved. CDR3 amino acids: CASSQERYSYEQYF. DNA of the CDR3: TGTGCCAGCAGCCAAGAACGTTACAGCTACGAGCAGTACTTC.